The 28 T cell receptor beta chains below were found in one sample sequenced in a study of cytomegalovirus exposure and HLA in healthy donors. The PCR had 60 Vbeta and 13 Jbeta primers. Method: immunoSEQ multiplex PCR; TCRdb's copy keeps in-frame clones and lacks some. The repertoire includes under 200,000 clones, approximately 80% of them detected once, and under 0.6% sits in the top ten. Sequencing was carried out using PBMCs. These receptors were collected from a woman aged 50 to 60 in good health and CMV-seronegative.

The rearrangement joins TRBV9 to TRBJ2-7, with TRBD1 matching 9 bases. The CDR3 has 14 amino acids. The trim removed 4 bases at V and 2 bases at J, leaving 4 bases unmatched. The germline V gene has CDR1 SGDLS and CDR2 YYNGEE. CDR3 bases: TGTGCCAGCAGCCCAGGACAGGGGACCTACGAGCAGTACTTC. Its translation: CASSPGQGTYEQYF.

The rearrangement uses TRBV10-3 and TRBJ2-5; D uncertain. V was clipped by 7 bases and J by 2 bases, with 11 bases between them. The CDR3 runs to 13 residues. Germline-derived CDR1 and CDR2 are ENHRY and SYGVKD. This CDR3 is CAINDGEQETQYF. The CDR3 bases are TGTGCCATCAATGACGGAGAACAAGAGACCCAGTACTTC.

This chain links TRBV18 with TRBJ2-7; 10 nucleotides match TRBD2. The V and J ends lost 0 bases and 0 bases, in that order; junction bases with no gene match: 11. The CDR3 contains 19 residues. CDR1 KGHSH and CDR2 LQKENI come from the germline V gene. The CDR3 bases are TGTGCCAGCTCACCACCATTTTCAACTAGCGGGAAATTCTCCTACGAGCAGTACTTC. Protein: CASSPPFSTSGKFSYEQYF.

This rearrangement joins TRBV19 to TRBJ2-5; 10 bases agree with TRBD2. Unmatched junction bases numbered 5, after V lost 5 bases and J lost 5 bases. This CDR3 is 14 amino acids long. CDR1 is LNHDA and CDR2 is SQIVND in the germline V gene (reference sequence). DNA for the CDR3: TGTGCCAGTAGTCAGCGGGAGGGCCAGGAGACCCAGTACTTC. This gives the protein CASSQREGQETQYF.

This chain links TRBV9 with TRBJ1-1; weak D call: TRBD1 (6 bases). Germline lookup yields CDR1 SGDLS and CDR2 YYNGEE. There are 14 residues in the CDR3. The V end lost 3 bases, the J end lost 11 bases, and 20 bases lay between the germline ends. The CDR3 region has the DNA TGTGCCAGCAGCGAGGGGGGGACGAGCACGTCGGCTTTCTTT. It yields the protein CASSEGGTSTSAFF.

This chain links TRBV5-1 with TRBJ2-1; D is perhaps TRBD1 (5 bases). Germline V gene sequence: CDR1 SGHRS, CDR2 YFSETQ. V shed 0 bases and J shed 6 bases, with 19 bases lying between them. The CDR3 contains 17 residues. The CDR3 DNA reads TGCGCCAGCAGCTTGGAAATGTTTAGGGGTTTGGGCAATGAGCAGTTCTTC. Translated, it gives CASSLEMFRGLGNEQFF.

Points on this clone: One end of the junction fails to match germline, which may point to a read error. The chain couples TRBV28 to TRBJ2-4; 8 bases agree with TRBD2. The germline V gene encodes CDR1 MDHEN and CDR2 SYDVKM. CDR3 size: 14 residues. In nucleotides, the CDR3 is TGTGCCAGCAGTTACTACGGACGGCCGGGACTAGTAGTGTTC. This gives the protein CASSYYGRPGLVVF.

The genes are TRBV11-2 and TRBJ2-1; the D is unclear. The CDR3 is 15 residues long. The V gene's germline CDR1 is SGHAT and CDR2 FQNNGV. V lost 1 base and J lost 0, with 7 bases in between. The CDR3 DNA is TGTGCCAGCAGCTTAGGAGTAATCTCCTACAATGAGCAGTTCTTC. This translates into CASSLGVISYNEQFF.

V usage is TRBV5-1 and J usage is TRBJ2-5; TRBD2 matches at 9 bases. Germline V CDR1 and CDR2: SGHRS, YFSETQ. The CDR3 is 16 residues long. V lost 4 bases, J lost 2 bases, and 9 bases stayed unmatched. The chain's CDR3 is CASSPKTSGTQETQYF. The CDR3 DNA sequence: TGCGCCAGCAGCCCCAAGACTAGCGGTACTCAAGAGACCCAGTACTTC.

The chain links TRBV11-2 to TRBJ1-1, with D perhaps TRBD1 (5 bases). CDR1 is SGHAT and CDR2 is FQNNGV in the germline V gene. V shed 3 bases and J shed 4 bases, with 12 bases lying between them. The CDR3 consists of 14 residues. DNA for the CDR3: TGTGCCAGCAGCTTGGGTGGGGGAGGCACTGAAGCTTTCTTT. The encoded protein is CASSLGGGGTEAFF.

Comment on this clone: The junction differs from germline at one of its ends, possibly a read error. The chain couples TRBV7-7 to TRBJ1-1, with D perhaps TRBD1 (5 bases). CDR1 is SSHAT, CDR2 FNYEAQ, per germline (reference sequence). CDR3 length equals 13 residues. As DNA, the CDR3 is TGTGCTAGCAGCTCCGGGCAGGGCACTGAAGCTTTCTTT. This gives the protein CASSSGQGTEAFF.

This chain connects TRBV10-1 to TRBJ1-5, with no clear D. Trimming stripped 8 bases from V and 9 bases from J, with 5 bases between. The CDR3 extends over 9 amino acids. The germline CDR1 and CDR2 sequences are WNHNN and SYGVQD (reference sequence). The CDR3 bases are TGCGCCAGCCCCCGGCCCCAGCATTTT. Translated, it gives CASPRPQHF.

The chain is built from TRBV2 and TRBJ2-6; D ambiguous. CDR1 and CDR2 (germline): SNHLY, FYNNEI. CDR3 length: 13 residues. V lost 5 bases to trimming and J lost 3 bases, with 5 bases between them. DNA of the CDR3: TGTGCCAGCAGTCTTTATGGGGCCAACGTCCTGACTTTC. Its translation is CASSLYGANVLTF.

The chain uses TRBV10-3 and TRBJ2-7, with 14 bases that match TRBD2. Germline lookup yields CDR1 ENHRY and CDR2 SYGVKD. The V gene end was trimmed by 10 bases and the J gene end by 8 bases; junction bases not matched to a gene: 7. The CDR3 is 13 amino acids. As DNA, the CDR3 is TGTGCCACTGGGACTAGCGGGGGCTTTAAGCAGTACTTC. Translation gives CATGTSGGFKQYF.

This clone was seen a handful of times. The chain uses TRBV5-4 and TRBJ2-5; 10 bases are shared with TRBD2. Germline CDR1 SGHNT, CDR2 YYREEE (reference sequence). The length of the CDR3 is 16 residues. The V gene end was trimmed by 1 base and the J gene end by 5 bases; junction bases not matched to a gene: 8. The chain's CDR3 is CASSLIERGGWETQYF. CDR3 sequence (DNA): TGTGCCAGCAGCTTGATCGAGCGGGGGGGTTGGGAGACCCAGTACTTC.

The CDR3 DNA sequence: TGCAGCGTTGTAGGCGGGGGCATCGGAAACACCATATATTTT. Protein product: CSVVGGGIGNTIYF. This chain joins TRBV29-1 and TRBJ1-3, with D tentatively TRBD1 (6 bases). The CDR3 is 14 amino acids. Germline V gene sequence: CDR1 SQVTM, CDR2 ANQGSEA. Trimming removed 4 bases from V and 4 bases from J, with 14 bases in between. Looking up the rest from reference TRBV29-1 and TRBJ1-3 gives the full variable domain: SAVISQKPSRDICQRGTSLTIQCQVDSQVTMMFWYRQQPGQSLTLIATANQGSEATYESGFVIDKFPISRPNLTFSTLTVSNMSPEDSSIYLCSVVGGGIGNTIYFGEGSWLTVV.

The chain recombines TRBV4-3 with TRBJ1-2, with TRBD1 as a possible D gene (5 bases). The V end lost 1 base, the J end lost 4 bases, and 19 bases lay between the germline ends. Germline V gene lookup returns CDR1 LGHNA and CDR2 YSLEER. The CDR3 length is 17 residues. Written as DNA, the CDR3 is TGCGCCAGCAGCCAAGTGGCGGGACTCCCATGGGGCTATGGCTACACCTTC. Encoded protein: CASSQVAGLPWGYGYTF.

The rearrangement joins TRBV6-6 to TRBJ1-1, with TRBD1 matching 10 bases. Germline V gene lookup returns CDR1 MNHNY and CDR2 SVGAGI (reference sequence). CDR3 length: 16 residues. Trimming cost V 2 bases and J 5 bases; bases outside gene matches: 8. CDR3 sequence reads: CASSYGQGGGLTEAFF. CDR3 sequence (DNA): TGTGCCAGCAGTTACGGACAGGGGGGGGGTTTAACTGAAGCTTTCTTT.

CDR3 nucleotide sequence: TGTGCCAGCAGCAGACAGGGGTGTCAGCCCCAGCATTTT. Translation: CASSRQGCQPQHF. The rearrangement uses TRBV21-1 and TRBJ1-5; TRBD1, the D gene given by the table, was not confirmed from the DNA. TRBV21-1 is given as a pseudogene. This CDR3 has 13 amino acids.

This clone occurred a few times. The gene calls are TRBV30 and TRBJ1-1; 7 bases line up with TRBD1. J gave up 3 bases and V 5 bases, and 9 bases lay outside the gene matches. Germline V CDR1 and CDR2: GTSNPN, SVGIG (reference sequence). This CDR3 is 14 amino acids long. The CDR3 protein is CAWDSTGWDTEAFF. In DNA form, the CDR3 reads TGTGCCTGGGATTCGACAGGGTGGGACACTGAAGCTTTCTTT.

This chain uses TRBV5-4 with TRBJ2-7; TRBD2 aligns across 9 bases. This CDR3 has 13 residues. Germline V gene data show CDR1 as SGHNT and CDR2 as YYREEE (reference sequence). Unmatched junction bases numbered 5, after V lost 4 bases and J lost 6 bases. CDR3 nucleotide sequence: TGTGCCAGCAGCCTGGGACTAGCTCCCGAGCAGTACTTC. Translated: CASSLGLAPEQYF.

The chain combines TRBV9 with TRBJ2-5; D is ambiguous. The germline V gene has CDR1 SGDLS and CDR2 YYNGEE. The CDR3 totals 13 residues. The V and J ends lost 3 bases and 3 bases respectively, with 9 bases between them. DNA for the CDR3: TGTGCCAGCAGCGGGGCCGAGAAAGAGACCCAGTACTTC. Its translation is CASSGAEKETQYF.

V and J are TRBV5-4 and TRBJ2-5, with 15 bases lining up with TRBD2. The DNA end is a closer match to TRBJ2-7, so the J assignment may be wrong. The CDR3 runs 17 residues. The germline CDR1 and CDR2 sequences are SGHNT and YYREEE (reference sequence). CDR3 sequence (DNA): TGTGCCAGCAGCCGGACTAGCGGGAGGGCCGGGGGAGGCGAGCAGTACTTC. It yields the protein CASSRTSGRAGGGEQYF.

The rearrangement uses TRBV5-1 and TRBJ2-5, with 10 bases identical to TRBD2. The V gene's germline CDR1 is SGHRS and CDR2 YFSETQ. J was trimmed by 1 base and V by 4 bases; bases with no gene match: 13. This CDR3 has 18 amino acids. This chain's CDR3 is CASSKSSLAGDLQETQYF. The CDR3 DNA sequence: TGCGCCAGCAGCAAGAGCTCGCTAGCGGGAGACCTCCAAGAGACCCAGTACTTC.

This clone was seen more than once but under ten times. V and J are TRBV18 and TRBJ1-5, with D possibly being TRBD1 (6 bases). This CDR3 has 16 amino acids. Trimming took 2 bases from V and 2 from J, leaving 13 bases between them. Germline V lookup: CDR1 KGHSH, CDR2 LQKENI. This chain's CDR3 is CASSPTGTIGNQPQHF. The CDR3 nucleotides are TGTGCCAGCTCACCAACAGGGACGATCGGCAATCAGCCCCAGCATTTT.

The V call is TRBV10-3, the J call TRBJ1-2, with TRBD1 as a possible D gene (6 bases). This CDR3 has 15 residues. The V end lost 0 bases, the J end lost 4 bases, and 12 bases lay between the germline ends. The germline gives CDR1 ENHRY, CDR2 SYGVKD. The DNA for the CDR3 is TGTGCCATCAGTGAGTCAACAGGGTCCCTCTATGGCTACACCTTC. It encodes CAISESTGSLYGYTF.

This clone came up a few times. Mismatch with germline at one junction end may stem from a read error. CDR3 in amino acids: CAWSGPRRGLFF. In DNA, the CDR3 is TGTGCCTGGAGTGGGCCTCGGCGCGGACTATTCTTC. The V and J genes are TRBV30 and TRBJ2-7; tentatively, D is TRBD2 (6 bases). The germline gives CDR1 GTSNPN, CDR2 SVGIG (reference sequence). The CDR3 totals 12 residues.

The chain has TRBV12-5 and TRBJ2-1, with D tentatively TRBD2 (6 bases). This CDR3 has 17 amino acids. V was trimmed by 0 bases and J by 7 bases, leaving 19 bases between them. Germline V gene data show CDR1 as LGHNT and CDR2 as FRNRAP. CDR3: CASGLVDGRDLWNEQFF. CDR3 coding DNA: TGTGCTAGTGGTTTGGTAGATGGGCGGGACCTGTGGAATGAGCAGTTCTTC.